This T cell receptor (beta chain) is drawn from a study of prognosis after radiotherapy for stage I lung cancer. The germline V and J ends were trimmed by 5 bases and 2 bases, with 21 bases remaining between them. The CDR3 length is 17 residues. CDR1 is DFQATT and CDR2 is SNEGSKA in the germline V gene (reference sequence). Findings of the study overall: Shannon entropy (measured after stereotactic body radiation therapy) was lower in patients who went on to develop distant metastases. Patients with metastases reportedly showed TRBV and TRBJ gene usage that differed from patients without metastases.

By proportion, this clonotype is medium-sized. Antigen: not known. All patients, having had no prior chemotherapy, radiotherapy or other malignancies, were node-negative on CT and PET/CT. Multiplex PCR, run in two rounds, amplified TCR beta CDR3 from genomic DNA. Gene-specific TRBV and TRBJ primers were used in PCR round one. TCRdb passed the multiplex PCR reads through MiXCR, listing each CDR3 protein once. The sample yields some 11,000 distinct CDR3 sequences, less than 65% seen once. The receptor's source is a donor aged 50 or older with non-small cell lung cancer. The input for sequencing was PBMCs, taken before or after stereotactic body radiation therapy (not recorded which). V gene TRBV20-1 combines with J gene TRBJ2-2; D call uncertain. CDR3 in amino acids: CSAAVPVGMGNTGELFF. The CDR3 DNA is TGCAGTGCTGCCGTCCCGGTGGGGATGGGAAACACCGGGGAGCTGTTTTTT.